This T cell receptor beta chain was sequenced during a study of blood T cell repertoires in COVID-19 (TCRdb year 2020). Notes on the research overall: The collaborator samples originated in the United States, Italy and Spain and spanned the acute and convalescent phases of COVID-19. The prospective study material was composed of cDNA or gDNA derived from T cells, B-cell-depleted T cells, or PBMCs. Nearly every sample came with metadata listing a de-identified subject ID, COVID-19 status, age in years and sex. The samples were drawn from the first 160 participants of the ongoing ImmuneRACE study and from some 1,300 subjects provided by 6 global collaborators. Deeply sampled blood TCRbeta repertoires from subjects exposed to, actively infected with, or recovered from COVID-19 were included in the dataset. HLA class I and class II types, where available, came from metadata supplied by the sample provider rather than from assay-based typing. The repertoires were made available in a free public database intended to serve as a resource for research on the immune response to SARS-CoV-2. The full study reports these points: Clinical and demographic metadata were provided uncurated, with the amount varying by source and participant.

The CDR3 sequence holds 15 residues, the cysteine and phenylalanine included. Only the CDR3 DNA stays, 45 bases, in frame from base 1. CDR1 and CDR2 are drawn from the germline V gene (reference sequence): SEHNR, FQNEAQ. The trim is 5 bases for V and 0 bases for J, with a gap of 11 bases between the germline ends. Participants in the prospective study were aged about 18 to 100 years, lived in more than 20 United States geographic areas, and enrolled through a virtual design. To assign participants to cohorts, the prospective study relied on clinical history that participants themselves reported in a screening survey and a study questionnaire. Exposed participants were defined as having been in contact with someone with a PCR-confirmed or clinician-diagnosed COVID-19 case within 2 weeks of study entry. In the prospective study, whole blood, serum and a nasopharyngeal or oropharyngeal swab were collected from each participant by mobile phlebotomists. Participants in the prospective study had the option to provide additional blood draws and questionnaires over an approximately two-month period. Before DNA extraction, blood samples from the prospective study were shipped at room temperature or frozen.

TCRbeta CDR3 regions were amplified from genomic DNA using the immunoSEQ Assay, a bias-controlled multiplex PCR. Processing in the source paper ran as follows. Within the assay, amplification of reference gene primers was used to estimate how many nucleated cells each sample contained. To quantify the absolute abundance of each unique TCRbeta CDR3 rearrangement, sequence reads were collapsed and filtered. For each sample, productive Simpson clonality was calculated by taking the square root of Simpson's diversity index across productive rearrangements. TCRdb mirrors the immuneACCESS table, restricted to in-frame sequences. Some clones are absent from its copies; in checked studies, under half trace to an unresolved V gene, and the reason for the others is unknown. That table furnishes V, J and clone size, whereas the DNA furnished D and trimming. In all, the sample holds about 220,000 clones, and roughly 89% of those were seen once. The ten largest clones capture more than 12% of the sample.

Points on this clone: This clone's antigen is unknown. Per-nucleotide qualities are absent, and no much larger clonotype sits a single base away.

The sample was PBMCs or T cells enriched from blood (not recorded which). This sequence originates from a man aged 25-40 years who had been exposed to COVID-19. The chain uses TRBV7-9 and TRBJ1-3; the D gene is perhaps TRBD1, on 5 matching bases. CDR3 sequence: CASSRTGPSGNTIYF. The nucleotides read TGTGCCAGCAGCCGCACAGGCCCCTCTGGAAACACCATATATTTT. Beyond the CDR3, the reference TRBV7-9 and TRBJ1-3 genes provide the residues; the full variable domain reads: DTGVSQNPRHKITKRGQNVTFRCDPISEHNRLYWYRQTLGQGPEFLTYFQNEAQLEKSRLLSDRFSAERPKGSFSTLEIQRTEQGDSAMYLCASSRTGPSGNTIYFGEGSWLTVV.